This is a list of T cell receptor beta chains from one sample in a study of blood T cell repertoires in COVID-19. Clones were sequenced by immunoSEQ multiplex PCR, and TCRdb holds only the in-frame ones, with some missing. Of more than 350,000 clones in the sample, approximately 87% were seen once. The sample comprised PBMCs or T cells enriched from blood (not recorded which). Receptor source: a woman aged 50 to 60 who had recovered from COVID-19. Both conserved end residues are part of each CDR3. Fields, in order: CDR3 protein, CDR3 DNA, D gene, CDR3 length, V gene, clone size, J gene. The D gene is left open where the match is weak. Only some rows state a clone size, as once, few, many or a class for expanded clones.

CASSPPPSSYEQYF TGTGCCAGCAGCCCCCCTCCCAGCTCCTACGAGCAGTACTTC NA 14 TRBV11-3 NA TRBJ2-7
CASGRTLGYDFFNEKLFF TGTGCCAGCGGTCGGACTTTGGGATACGACTTTTTTAATGAAAAACTGTTTTTT NA 18 TRBV2 NA TRBJ1-4
CASVDPDRASHGYTF TGCGCCAGCGTTGATCCCGACAGGGCTTCGCATGGCTACACCTTC TRBD1 15 TRBV5-1 NA TRBJ1-2
CASSLVTGGLYEQYF TGTGCCAGCAGCTTAGTGACAGGGGGATTATACGAGCAGTACTTC TRBD1 15 TRBV7-2 NA TRBJ2-7
CASSFGQGMNTEAFF TGTGCCAGCAGCTTTGGTCAGGGGATGAACACTGAAGCTTTCTTT NA 15 TRBV7-9 NA TRBJ1-1
CAWGPGQGISGYTF TGTGCCTGGGGCCCCGGACAGGGAATCAGCGGCTACACCTTC TRBD1 14 TRBV30 NA TRBJ1-2
CASSPGAKNIQYF TGTGCCAGCAGCCCAGGTGCCAAAAACATTCAGTACTTC NA 13 TRBV3-1/TRBV3-2 NA TRBJ2-4
CASSPRQGESSEAFF TGTGCCAGCAGCCCCAGACAGGGGGAAAGTTCTGAAGCTTTCTTT TRBD1 15 TRBV11-1 NA TRBJ1-1
CASSLEPGGPSNEQFF TGCGCCAGCAGCTTGGAACCGGGGGGGCCTTCCAATGAGCAGTTCTTC TRBD2 16 TRBV5-1 NA TRBJ2-1
CASCPMGFAGGYTF TGTGCCAGCTGCCCCATGGGTTTCGCCGGGGGCTACACCTTC NA 14 TRBV25-1 NA TRBJ1-2
CASSQGGSPLHF TGTGCCAGCAGCCAAGGGGGCTCACCCCTCCACTTT NA 12 TRBV14 NA TRBJ1-6
CASSLGAYNQPQHF TGTGCCAGCAGCTTAGGGGCGTACAATCAGCCCCAGCATTTT NA 14 TRBV11-2 NA TRBJ1-5
CASSLSTSGNTIYF TGTGCCAGCAGCTTATCTACCTCTGGAAACACCATATATTTT NA 14 TRBV7-9 once TRBJ1-3
CASSRRQPLSGNTIYF TGTGCCAGCAGCCGCAGACAGCCCCTCTCTGGAAACACCATATATTTT NA 16 TRBV7-8 NA TRBJ1-3
CASSPQDSYGYTF TGTGCCAGCTCACCACAGGACAGCTATGGCTACACCTTC NA 13 TRBV18 NA TRBJ1-2
CASSLGQGVSPLHF TGTGCCAGCAGCCTGGGACAGGGGGTTTCACCCCTCCACTTT TRBD1 14 TRBV7-8 NA TRBJ1-6
CASSSSSGGSTYNEQFF TGTGCCAGCAGCTCGTCTAGCGGGGGGTCCACCTACAATGAGCAGTTCTTC TRBD2 17 TRBV7-9 NA TRBJ2-1
CASLGDREEAFF TGTGCCAGCTTGGGGGACAGGGAGGAAGCTTTCTTT TRBD1 12 TRBV28 NA TRBJ1-1
CASSLGQGANQPQHF TGTGCCAGCAGTTTAGGACAGGGGGCCAATCAGCCCCAGCATTTT TRBD1 15 TRBV27 NA TRBJ1-5
CASETFTINQPQHF TGTGCCAGTGAGACATTTACGATCAATCAGCCCCAGCATTTT NA 14 TRBV28 NA TRBJ1-5
CASSLEEVNEQFF TGTGCCAGCAGCTTGGAAGAGGTGAATGAGCAGTTCTTC NA 13 TRBV5-5 few TRBJ2-1
CASSPYLTGISYNEQFF TGTGCCAGCAGCCCCTACCTCACGGGGATCTCCTACAATGAGCAGTTCTTC NA 17 TRBV9 NA TRBJ2-1
CASSQVVETQYF TGTGCCAGCAGCCAAGTCGTAGAGACCCAGTACTTC NA 12 TRBV3-1/TRBV3-2 NA TRBJ2-5
CASSITDSYNEQFF TGTGCCAGTAGTATAACAGACTCCTACAATGAGCAGTTCTTC NA 14 TRBV19 NA TRBJ2-1
CASSLRFRGETQYF TGTGCCAGCAGCTTAAGGTTCAGGGGGGAGACCCAGTACTTC TRBD1 14 TRBV7-2 once TRBJ2-5
CASSQDAGFREKLFF TGTGCCAGCAGCCAAGACGCGGGGTTTAGAGAAAAACTGTTTTTT NA 15 TRBV3-1/TRBV3-2 NA TRBJ1-4
CASSLVLAASSYNEQFF TGTGCCAGCAGCTTAGTTCTAGCGGCCAGCTCCTACAATGAGCAGTTCTTC TRBD2 17 TRBV7-2 NA TRBJ2-1
CASSSQAGGRETQYF TGTGCCAGCAGTTCGCAGGCAGGGGGAAGGGAGACCCAGTACTTC TRBD1 15 TRBV28 NA TRBJ2-5
CSAGQVYNEQFF TGCAGCGCGGGACAGGTCTACAATGAGCAGTTCTTC TRBD1 12 TRBV29-1 NA TRBJ2-1
CASSFNTLGGEAFF TGCGCCAGCAGCTTTAACACCCTAGGGGGTGAAGCTTTCTTT NA 14 TRBV5-1 NA TRBJ1-1
CASSSRGGSYNEQFF TGTGCCAGCAGCTCCCGAGGCGGGTCCTACAATGAGCAGTTCTTC NA 15 TRBV7-8 once TRBJ2-1
CASSTRDRSYEQYF TGTGCCAGTAGTACCCGAGACAGGAGCTACGAGCAGTACTTC NA 14 TRBV19 NA TRBJ2-7
CASSPDRGNIQYF TGTGCCAGCAGCCCCGACAGGGGAAACATTCAGTACTTC TRBD1 13 TRBV11-1 NA TRBJ2-4
CASSLSRVNTEAFF TGTGCCAGCAGCTTGTCCAGGGTGAACACTGAAGCTTTCTTT NA 14 TRBV11-2 NA TRBJ1-1
CASLWDIPANYGYTF TGTGCCAGCCTATGGGACATCCCAGCTAACTATGGCTACACCTTC NA 15 TRBV5-6 NA TRBJ1-2
CASSFQGQRNIQYF TGTGCCAGCAGTTTTCAGGGACAGAGAAACATTCAGTACTTC TRBD1 14 TRBV27 NA TRBJ2-4
CAGSPGGSLGYTF TGTGCCGGGAGCCCGGGAGGTTCGTTGGGCTACACCTTC NA 13 TRBV2 NA TRBJ1-2
CASSTRTGWDTEAFF TGCGCCAGCAGCACCAGGACAGGGTGGGACACTGAAGCTTTCTTT TRBD1 15 TRBV5-1 once TRBJ1-1
CASSFDRSSGNTIYF TGCGCCAGCAGCTTTGACCGGAGCTCTGGAAACACCATATATTTT NA 15 TRBV5-1 NA TRBJ1-3
CASSFADREGSPLHF TGTGCCAGCAGCTTTGCGGACAGAGAAGGTTCACCCCTCCACTTT NA 15 TRBV7-2 NA TRBJ1-6
CASSIYSTPEAFF TGTGCCAGTAGTATATACTCGACACCCGAAGCTTTCTTT NA 13 TRBV19 NA TRBJ1-1
CATSSVGANSPLHF TGCGCCACCTCCAGTGTAGGGGCGAATTCACCCCTCCACTTT NA 14 TRBV10-2 NA TRBJ1-6
CASSFLTGTGYTF TGTGCCAGCAGCTTCCTCACAGGCACGGGCTACACCTTC NA 13 TRBV7-9 NA TRBJ1-2
CASRTGGEGNTIYF TGTGCCAGCAGAACAGGGGGCGAAGGAAACACCATATATTTT TRBD1 14 TRBV27 NA TRBJ1-3
CASSGAGGANEKLFF TGTGCCAGCAGTGGGGCTGGCGGGGCTAATGAAAAACTGTTTTTT NA 15 TRBV2 NA TRBJ1-4
CSDPGPTNEKLFF TGCAGCGACCCAGGGCCAACTAATGAAAAACTGTTTTTT NA 13 TRBV29-1 NA TRBJ1-4
CSVGDRGTEAFF TGCAGCGTTGGGGACAGGGGGACTGAAGCTTTCTTT TRBD1 12 TRBV29-1 NA TRBJ1-1
CASRATGVLGYGYTF TGTGCCAGCAGAGCCACAGGGGTGCTGGGCTATGGCTACACCTTC TRBD1 15 TRBV28 NA TRBJ1-2